Listed here are 21 T cell receptor beta chains from one sample, sequenced in a study of cytomegalovirus exposure and HLA in healthy donors. Some clones are missing from TCRdb's copy, which holds only in-frame ones; the method was immunoSEQ multiplex PCR. The sample carries 200,000 to 250,000 clones, 88% recorded once. The sequencing sample was made of PBMCs. The receptor set was obtained from a young woman in good health and CMV-seronegative.

The genes are TRBV5-6 and TRBJ1-2; 8 bases align to TRBD1. V lost 3 bases, J lost 6 bases, and 7 bases stayed unmatched. Germline CDR1 is SGHDT and CDR2 is YYEEEE. This CDR3 has 14 residues. The CDR3 protein is CASSSRTGTDGYTF. CDR3 in DNA: TGTGCCAGCAGCTCCCGGACAGGGACAGATGGCTACACCTTC.

Only one count was recorded for this clone. The chain uses TRBV2 and TRBJ1-4; the D gene is possibly TRBD1 (5 bases). Deletions cut 2 bases from V and 1 base from J, with 20 bases between. Germline CDR1 and CDR2: SNHLY and FYNNEI. The CDR3 has 19 amino acids. DNA of the CDR3: TGTGCCAGCAGTGAATATAAGGACACCCGGTTAAGAACTAATGAAAAACTGTTTTTT. It translates to CASSEYKDTRLRTNEKLFF.

The rearrangement links TRBV11-3 to TRBJ2-1; 10 bases fit TRBD1. Germline lookup yields CDR1 SGHNT and CDR2 YENEEA. The V segment lost 5 bases and the J segment 9 bases; nucleotides outside the gene matches: 10. The CDR3 is 15 amino acids. As DNA, the CDR3 is TGTGCCAGCAGCCCCCGGGGACAGGGGCGGGTTGAGCAGTTCTTC. Encoded protein: CASSPRGQGRVEQFF.

The genes are TRBV27 and TRBJ2-7, with 10 bases matching TRBD2. The CDR3 consists of 14 residues. The V and J ends lost 3 bases and 4 bases, in that order; junction bases with no gene match: 3. Germline assignment: CDR1 MNHEY and CDR2 SMNVEV (reference sequence). CDR3 region: CASSLASGGYEQYF. The CDR3, as DNA: TGTGCCAGCAGTTTGGCTAGCGGGGGATACGAGCAGTACTTC.

About this clone itself: Other DNA sequences from this sample encode an identical CDR3 as well. This chain uses TRBV27 with TRBJ2-7; 10 bases match TRBD2. CDR1 and CDR2 (germline): MNHEY, SMNVEV (reference sequence). The CDR3 consists of 15 residues. After removal of 3 bases from V and 7 bases from J, the junction contained 9 bases not matched to a gene. The CDR3 loop is CASSFVSGRTREQYF. Written as DNA, the CDR3 is TGTGCCAGCAGTTTCGTTAGCGGGAGGACTCGGGAGCAGTACTTC.

The V and J genes are TRBV5-4 and TRBJ1-1; D is undetermined. There are 13 residues in the CDR3. With 2 bases removed from V and 4 bases from J, the gap between germline ends came to 9 bases. Germline CDR1 and CDR2: SGHNT and YYREEE (reference sequence). The CDR3 reads CASSLREGTEAFF. The DNA for the CDR3 is TGTGCCAGCAGCTTACGGGAGGGCACTGAAGCTTTCTTT.

In this sample, this clone turned up once. The CDR3 sequence: CSARRVHEQYF. The CDR3 DNA follows: TGCAGTGCTAGGAGGGTTCACGAGCAGTACTTC. The rearrangement links TRBV20-1 to TRBJ2-7; D may be TRBD2 (5 bases). V lost 3 bases and J lost 5, with 8 bases in between. Looked up from germline, CDR1 is DFQATT and CDR2 is SNEGSKA (reference sequence). The CDR3 sequence is 11 residues long.

This chain links TRBV7-9 with TRBJ2-3, with 8 bases identical to TRBD2. CDR1 and CDR2 from the germline V gene are SEHNR and FQNEAQ (reference sequence). The length of the CDR3 is 14 residues. Trimming at V came to 8 bases and at J to 3 bases, leaving 7 bases not matched to a gene. The CDR3 bases are TGTGCCAGCCGTCGACGGGAGGGAACAGATACGCAGTATTTT. Translated: CASRRREGTDTQYF. The full variable domain, with the rest looked up from reference TRBV7-9 and TRBJ2-3, is DTGVSQNPRHKITKRGQNVTFRCDPISEHNRLYWYRQTLGQGPEFLTYFQNEAQLEKSRLLSDRFSAERPKGSFSTLEIQRTEQGDSAMYLCASRRREGTDTQYFGPGTRLTVL.

The chain employs TRBV6-5 and TRBJ2-7, with D tentatively TRBD2 (5 bases). This CDR3 is 13 amino acids long. Deletions cut 4 bases from V and 2 bases from J, with 9 bases between. Germline CDR1 is MNHEY and CDR2 is SVGAGI. The CDR3 reads CASSFGRTYEQYF. CDR3 DNA sequence: TGTGCCAGCAGTTTTGGGAGAACCTACGAGCAGTACTTC.

This chain connects TRBV10-3 to TRBJ2-7; 7 positions agree with TRBD2. The CDR3 sequence is 14 residues long. Per germline, CDR1 ENHRY and CDR2 SYGVKD. Trimming removed 4 bases from V and 3 bases from J; junction bases left unmatched: 6. CDR3 protein: CAISAVGRVYEQYF. The CDR3 nucleotides are TGTGCCATCAGTGCGGTAGGGAGGGTCTACGAGCAGTACTTC.

The chain joins TRBV28 to TRBJ1-1; D gene ambiguous. This CDR3 region has 14 residues. V was cut by 4 bases and J by 1 base, with 10 bases left in between. The germline gives CDR1 MDHEN, CDR2 SYDVKM. CDR3 DNA sequence: TGTGCCAGCAGTTCACGATCCGGGAACACTGAAGCTTTCTTT. This codes for CASSSRSGNTEAFF. Full variable domain (outside the CDR3, taken from reference TRBV28 and TRBJ1-1): DVKVTQSSRYLVKRTGEKVFLECVQDMDHENMFWYRQDPGLGLRLIYFSYDVKMKEKGDIPEGYSVSREKKERFSLILESASTNQTSMYLCASSSRSGNTEAFFGQGTRLTVV.

The V and J genes are TRBV7-3 and TRBJ2-1, with D possibly matching TRBD2 (5 bases). Trimming pared 5 bases from V and 5 bases from J, leaving 16 bases between. There are 15 residues in the CDR3. Per germline, CDR1 SGHTA and CDR2 FQGTGA. The CDR3 reads CASSRTHGGHNEQFF. CDR3 coding DNA: TGTGCCAGCAGCAGGACTCACGGTGGCCACAATGAGCAGTTCTTC. Filled out from reference TRBV7-3 and TRBJ2-1, the complete variable domain reads GAGVSQTPSNKVTEKGKYVELRCDPISGHTALYWYRQSLGQGPEFLIYFQGTGAADDSGLPNDRFFAVRPEGSVSTLKIQRTERGDSAVYLCASSRTHGGHNEQFFGPGTRLTVL.

The V gene is TRBV2, the J gene TRBJ2-3; tentatively, D is TRBD2 (7 bases). Trimming left V 6 bases short and J 2 bases short, with 18 bases between. CDR1 and CDR2 from the germline V gene are SNHLY and FYNNEI. The CDR3 has 16 residues. The CDR3 protein is CASSGQREVHTDTQYF. The CDR3 DNA is TGTGCCAGCAGCGGACAGCGGGAAGTTCACACAGATACGCAGTATTTT.

This clone showed up just once. The chain uses TRBV7-9 and TRBJ2-6; 7 bases fit TRBD1. The CDR3 has 15 amino acids. From germline, CDR1 is SEHNR and CDR2 FQNEAQ (reference sequence). V lost 5 bases to trimming and J lost 3 bases; unmatched junction nucleotides: 4. The CDR3 spells CASSPQGVGANVLTF. The CDR3 DNA follows: TGTGCCAGCAGCCCTCAGGGGGTTGGGGCCAACGTCCTGACTTTC.

The genes are TRBV19 and TRBJ1-2; D remains unclear. The CDR3 covers 14 residues. Germline values: CDR1 LNHDA, CDR2 SQIVND (reference sequence). With 2 bases removed from V and 1 base from J, the gap between germline ends came to 8 bases. CDR3: CASSIFAGNYGYTF. DNA for the CDR3: TGTGCCAGTAGTATATTTGCCGGTAACTATGGCTACACCTTC.

A few counts support this clone. The chain combines TRBV6-6 with TRBJ2-7; D is unclear. The CDR3 loop spans 11 amino acids. V was pared by 7 bases and J by 3 bases, with 7 bases between. Germline V lookup: CDR1 MNHNY, CDR2 SVGAGI (reference sequence). The CDR3 bases are TGTGCCAGCAAAGAGAACTACGAGCAGTACTTC. Translated: CASKENYEQYF.

DNA for the CDR3: TGTGCCAGTAAACAGACAGTCAGGAATCAGCCCCAGCATTTT. It codes for CASKQTVRNQPQHF. The gene calls are TRBV19 and TRBJ1-5, with a weak D call TRBD1 (5 bases). V was clipped by 7 bases and J by 4 bases, with 14 bases between them. This CDR3 has 14 residues. Germline values: CDR1 LNHDA, CDR2 SQIVND (reference sequence).

The chain recombines TRBV6-5 with TRBJ2-2; D perhaps matches TRBD2 (6 bases). Trimming removed 5 bases at V and 6 bases at J, with 10 bases between. This CDR3 spans 13 amino acids. CDR1 is MNHEY, CDR2 SVGAGI, per germline. In nucleotides, the CDR3 is TGTGCCAGCAGTCGGAGGGCCGCCGGGGAGCTGTTTTTT. This sequence encodes CASSRRAAGELFF.

The V gene is TRBV28, the J gene TRBJ2-2; possibly TRBD2 for D (6 bases). The CDR3 length is 15 residues. Germline V CDR1 and CDR2: MDHEN, SYDVKM. V lost 7 bases and J 4 bases, leaving 16 bases between the germline ends. The CDR3 bases are TGTGCCAGCAAAAGGTGGAGGGCGGGCACCGGGGAGCTGTTTTTT. Amino acids: CASKRWRAGTGELFF. Using reference TRBV28 and TRBJ2-2 for the parts outside the CDR3, the full variable domain is DVKVTQSSRYLVKRTGEKVFLECVQDMDHENMFWYRQDPGLGLRLIYFSYDVKMKEKGDIPEGYSVSREKKERFSLILESASTNQTSMYLCASKRWRAGTGELFFGEGSRLTVL.

This chain joins TRBV28 and TRBJ2-5; no firm D call. CDR1 and CDR2 (germline): MDHEN, SYDVKM. CDR3 length: 15 residues. V lost 5 bases and J 1 base, leaving 14 bases between the germline ends. The CDR3 spells CASSPIWSPQETQYF. CDR3 sequence (DNA): TGTGCCAGCAGTCCTATCTGGAGTCCCCAAGAGACCCAGTACTTC.

The chain carries TRBV7-9 and TRBJ1-1; D gene ambiguous. V was pared by 7 bases and J by 0 bases, with 15 bases between. Germline CDR1 reads SEHNR; CDR2 reads FQNEAQ (reference sequence). The CDR3 extends over 15 amino acids. CDR3 loop: CASTAAADLNTEAFF. In nucleotides, the CDR3 is TGTGCCAGCACCGCGGCGGCAGATCTGAACACTGAAGCTTTCTTT.